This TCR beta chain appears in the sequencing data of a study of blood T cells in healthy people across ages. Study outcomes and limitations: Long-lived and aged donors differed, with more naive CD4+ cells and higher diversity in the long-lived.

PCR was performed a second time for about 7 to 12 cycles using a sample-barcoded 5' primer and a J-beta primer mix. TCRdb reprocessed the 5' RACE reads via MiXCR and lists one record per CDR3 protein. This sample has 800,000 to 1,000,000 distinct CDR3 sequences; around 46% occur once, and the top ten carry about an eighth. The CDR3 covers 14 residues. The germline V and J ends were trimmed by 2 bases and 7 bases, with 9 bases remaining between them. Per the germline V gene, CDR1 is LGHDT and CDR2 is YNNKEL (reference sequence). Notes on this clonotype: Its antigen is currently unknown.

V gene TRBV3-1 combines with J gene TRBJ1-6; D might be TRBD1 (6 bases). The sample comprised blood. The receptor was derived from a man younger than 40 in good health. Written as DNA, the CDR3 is TGTGCCAGCAGCCAACCAGGGGTCAATTCACCCCTCCACTTT. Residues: CASSQPGVNSPLHF.